This T cell receptor (beta chain) is drawn from a study of T cells after yellow fever vaccination. About the research overall: Each low-cell-number fraction was prepared by means of SMART-Seq v4 Ultra Low Input.

Study-wide results and limits: Booster sampling recovered most clones from primary vaccination (approximately 97% CD4, approximately 90% CD8).

UMIs and a universal primer site were added when TCR cDNA was made by 5'RACE template switching. TCRdb re-called the 5' RACE reads with MiXCR, one entry per CDR3 protein. The sample lists hundreds of thousands of distinct CDR3 sequences; 10% to 15% were seen once. A few counts support this clonotype. Its antigen is not identified. CDR3 length equals 15 residues. V dropped 1 base and J dropped 5; count of bases not matched to a gene: 3. From germline, CDR1 is LGHDT and CDR2 YNNKEL (reference sequence). The sample consisted of PBMCs, taken on the day of the yellow fever booster vaccination. The chain recombines TRBV3-1 with TRBJ2-2; 8 positions agree with TRBD1. This sequence was found in a man aged 30-40 years who received the YFV17D yellow fever vaccine. CDR3 in DNA: TGTGCCAGCAGCCAAGGATGGACAGGGACCGGGGAGCTGTTTTTT. Amino acid sequence: CASSQGWTGTGELFF.